This TCR beta chain was sequenced in a study of blood T cell repertoires in COVID-19. Looking at the study overall: The origin of the acute and convalescent COVID-19 samples was the United States, Italy and Spain. Nucleic acid was either cDNA or gDNA, and it came from T cells, B-cell-depleted T cells, or PBMCs.

Germline V gene lookup returns CDR1 MNHEY and CDR2 SMNVEV (reference sequence). V was clipped by 6 bases and J by 8 bases, with 13 bases between them. This CDR3 comprises 12 residues. Authors' methods: Amplification with reference gene primers provided the estimates of nucleated cell counts. Sequencing was performed with immunoSEQ multiplex PCR; in TCRdb, only in-frame clones are kept and a portion is missing. D and trimming come from the DNA, and the V and J calls and clone size come from that table. The data show approximately 200,000 clones, roughly nine tenths seen once. The V gene is TRBV27, the J gene TRBJ1-1; D is unresolved. The sample was peripheral blood. This clonotype was obtained from a woman aged 25-40 years with active or convalescent COVID-19. In DNA form, the CDR3 reads TGTGCCAGCAGAGATTTGTGGCAGGAAGCTTTCTTT. Translation: CASRDLWQEAFF.